This is a list of T cell receptor beta chains from one sample in a study of read filtering for tumor transcriptome and immune sequencing. MiXCR was run by TCRdb on the reads, yielding one entry per CDR3 protein. The table includes tens of thousands of distinct CDR3 sequences, approximately 15% detected once. Sequencing was carried out using a population of CD138-negative cells sorted from bone marrow. The receptors were gathered from a donor at least 40 years old with multiple myeloma. CDR3s include the opening cysteine and the closing phenylalanine or tryptophan. The D gene is left open where the match is weak. Clone sizes are given selectively: once, few, many, or a class where the clone is expanded.

v_call: TRBV3-1; j_call: TRBJ2-4; clone_size: many; d_call: TRBD2; cdr3_aa: CASSPGTSGVSGGAKNIQYF; cdr3_nt: TGTGCCAGCAGCCCCGGGACTAGCGGGGTTAGCGGTGGGGCCAAAAACATTCAGTACTTC
v_call: TRBV20-1; j_call: TRBJ2-1; clone_size: many; d_call: .; cdr3_aa: CSATRDNYNEQFF; cdr3_nt: TGCAGTGCTACAAGGGACAACTACAATGAGCAGTTCTTC
v_call: TRBV29-1; j_call: TRBJ1-2; clone_size: .; d_call: TRBD1; cdr3_aa: CSVAGTGDPYGYTF; cdr3_nt: TGCAGCGTAGCCGGGACAGGGGACCCCTATGGCTACACCTTC
v_call: TRBV20-1; j_call: TRBJ2-3; clone_size: .; d_call: TRBD2; cdr3_aa: CSARSLAGVDTQYF; cdr3_nt: TGCAGTGCTAGGTCTCTAGCGGGAGTAGATACGCAGTATTTT
v_call: TRBV20-1; j_call: TRBJ1-4; clone_size: many; d_call: TRBD1; cdr3_aa: CSADGQEEREKLFF; cdr3_nt: TGCAGTGCTGACGGACAGGAGGAAAGGGAAAAACTGTTTTTT
v_call: TRBV12-3/TRBV12-4; j_call: TRBJ2-1; clone_size: .; d_call: .; cdr3_aa: CASKYEGWGEQFF; cdr3_nt: TGTGCCAGCAAGTATGAGGGGTGGGGTGAGCAGTTCTTC
v_call: TRBV5-1; j_call: TRBJ2-7; clone_size: few; d_call: TRBD1; cdr3_aa: CASSPQGAGEQYF; cdr3_nt: TGCGCCAGCAGCCCGCAGGGGGCCGGCGAGCAGTACTTC
v_call: TRBV27; j_call: TRBJ1-2; clone_size: .; d_call: .; cdr3_aa: CASSNTQGFYGYTF; cdr3_nt: TGTGCCAGCAGTAATACACAGGGTTTCTATGGCTACACCTTC
v_call: TRBV5-1; j_call: TRBJ1-2; clone_size: many; d_call: .; cdr3_aa: CASSLNAGRKGYTF; cdr3_nt: TGCGCCAGCAGCTTGAACGCAGGAAGAAAGGGCTACACCTTC
v_call: TRBV9; j_call: TRBJ1-3; clone_size: few; d_call: .; cdr3_aa: CASSVAQTGSSGNTIYF; cdr3_nt: TGTGCCAGCAGCGTAGCACAGACAGGTTCCTCTGGAAACACCATATATTTT
v_call: TRBV6-6; j_call: TRBJ2-4; clone_size: many; d_call: TRBD1; cdr3_aa: CASSYLQAGTAAKNIQYF; cdr3_nt: TGTGCCAGCAGTTACCTACAAGCCGGGACAGCTGCCAAAAACATTCAGTACTTC
v_call: TRBV11-3; j_call: TRBJ1-1; clone_size: few; d_call: .; cdr3_aa: CASSFGRPEALF; cdr3_nt: TGTGCCAGCAGCTTCGGCAGACCTGAAGCTCTCTTT